Listed below are T cell receptor beta chains from one sample, sequenced in a study of breast tumors, draining lymph nodes, adjacent tissues. One entry per CDR3 protein, called by TCRdb with MiXCR from the multiplex PCR reads. The profile covers 200,000 to 250,000 distinct CDR3 sequences, with around 32% appearing a single time and more than 1.3% taken by the ten largest. What was sequenced was axillary lymph node tissue. These receptors were taken from a female donor with breast cancer. Some clones in this sample may be carry-over from other donors' samples. Each CDR3 is given with its conserved first and last residue.

V gene: TRBV3-1
CDR3 protein: CASSPQTGDYGYTF

V gene: TRBV9
CDR3 protein: CASSVAAGGDTEAFF

V gene: TRBV15
CDR3 protein: CATSSPRGGNTEAFF

V gene: TRBV24-1
CDR3 protein: CATRGHDSNQPQHF

V gene: TRBV11-2
CDR3 protein: CASSLVHAGGTGANVLTF

V gene: TRBV6-1
CDR3 protein: CASSVGQNINNSPLHF

V gene: TRBV20-1
CDR3 protein: CSASNDNYEQYF

V gene: TRBV20-1
CDR3 protein: CSAGISGTGGGEKLFF

V gene: TRBV7-2
CDR3 protein: CASSLGTRNNSPLHF

V gene: TRBV5-1
CDR3 protein: CASSHGQGREKLFF

V gene: TRBV6-1
CDR3 protein: CASSGTGRAYGYTF

V gene: TRBV5-1
CDR3 protein: CASSTRDSSYNEQFF

V gene: TRBV5-6
CDR3 protein: CASSLEGEETQYF

V gene: TRBV7-8
CDR3 protein: CASSFRTGELLF

V gene: TRBV7-9
CDR3 protein: CASSPQGRGTSGRTEQYF

V gene: TRBV6-6
CDR3 protein: CASSKPLHF

V gene: TRBV18
CDR3 protein: CASSPYRPSSYNEQFF

V gene: TRBV6-6
CDR3 protein: CASSTRAGGYSEAFF

V gene: TRBV9
CDR3 protein: CASSVSNSYEQYF

V gene: TRBV6-1
CDR3 protein: CASSEVIAYTQYF

V gene: TRBV20-1
CDR3 protein: CSATSGTVNSPLHF

V gene: TRBV30
CDR3 protein: CAWSLTWDEQFF

V gene: TRBV20-1
CDR3 protein: CSASSGRGTYEQYF

V gene: TRBV29-1
CDR3 protein: CSVGGTSGTQYF

V gene: TRBV5-1
CDR3 protein: CASSGGRQYTDTQYF

V gene: TRBV6-5
CDR3 protein: CASNQGFSPGTDTQYF

V gene: TRBV19
CDR3 protein: CASSRLAGTQETQYF

V gene: TRBV5-6
CDR3 protein: CASSLIDSPETQYF

V gene: TRBV5-1
CDR3 protein: CASSLATRGGNSPLHF

V gene: TRBV18
CDR3 protein: CASHSYAGGGSFF

V gene: TRBV27
CDR3 protein: CASSSFQGVNTGELFF

V gene: TRBV20-1
CDR3 protein: CSARVSLEVRYSYEQYF

V gene: TRBV6-5
CDR3 protein: CASSPRDAEGETQYF

V gene: TRBV9
CDR3 protein: CASSVDRGREETQYF

V gene: TRBV9
CDR3 protein: CASSVGGAGETQSF

V gene: TRBV6-1
CDR3 protein: CASSGLAGGQYEQYF

V gene: TRBV4-1
CDR3 protein: CASSQVRLAGKQETQYF

V gene: TRBV2
CDR3 protein: CASSEGRGDQPQHF

V gene: TRBV6-6
CDR3 protein: CASMHRMSMEQYF

V gene: TRBV6-6
CDR3 protein: CASSTGTGSGNTIYF

V gene: TRBV5-4
CDR3 protein: CASSSPGQGEETQYF

V gene: TRBV4-2
CDR3 protein: CASSHTSGDYEQYF

V gene: TRBV7-2
CDR3 protein: CASSFRGLAGSTGELFF

V gene: TRBV27
CDR3 protein: CASTPGPLYNEQFF

V gene: TRBV5-1
CDR3 protein: CASSARRSNYGYTF

V gene: TRBV7-9
CDR3 protein: CASSLVSGMGDEQFF

V gene: TRBV6-1
CDR3 protein: CASSELAGIIEQYF

V gene: TRBV19
CDR3 protein: CASRGTSGYSYNEQFF

V gene: TRBV6-5
CDR3 protein: CASSPTSRGRREPQHF

V gene: TRBV20-1
CDR3 protein: CSAHSGVPITEAFF

V gene: TRBV20-1
CDR3 protein: CSARSGEVVGELFF

V gene: TRBV30
CDR3 protein: CAWSVPERPEAFF

V gene: TRBV2
CDR3 protein: CASSERGRDGYTF

V gene: TRBV15
CDR3 protein: CATSRDDGAVEKLFF

V gene: TRBV20-1
CDR3 protein: CSARSSGRAYEQYF

V gene: TRBV28
CDR3 protein: CASSSRDRHNSPLHF

V gene: TRBV7-2
CDR3 protein: CASGGNTGNTIYF

V gene: TRBV6-2/TRBV6-3
CDR3 protein: CASRRRGGTGSYEQYF